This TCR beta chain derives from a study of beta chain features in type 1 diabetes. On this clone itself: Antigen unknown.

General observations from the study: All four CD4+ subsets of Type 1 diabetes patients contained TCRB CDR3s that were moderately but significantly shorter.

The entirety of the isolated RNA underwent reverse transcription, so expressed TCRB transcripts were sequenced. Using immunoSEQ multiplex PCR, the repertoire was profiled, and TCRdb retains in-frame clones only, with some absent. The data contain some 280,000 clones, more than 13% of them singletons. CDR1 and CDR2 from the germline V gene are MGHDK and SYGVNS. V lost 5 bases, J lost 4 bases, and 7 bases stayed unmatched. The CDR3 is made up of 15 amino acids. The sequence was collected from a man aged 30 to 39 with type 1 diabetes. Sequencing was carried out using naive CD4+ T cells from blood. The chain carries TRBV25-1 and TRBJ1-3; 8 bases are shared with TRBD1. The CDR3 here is CASSPSQGAGNTIYF. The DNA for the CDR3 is TGTGCCAGCAGTCCAAGTCAGGGGGCGGGAAACACCATATATTTT.